This T cell receptor (beta chain) was sequenced during a study of shared T cell receptors in the human thymus. The table came from immunoSEQ multiplex PCR; TCRdb's copy has only in-frame clones and leaves some out. The profile shows hundreds of thousands of clones, approximately 83% of them singletons. The CDR3 consists of 15 residues. V dropped 4 bases and J dropped 13; count of bases not matched to a gene: 11. Germline V CDR1 and CDR2: SGHRS, YFSETQ. This clone was found once. The sample has other DNA sequences that encode this CDR3 too. The same data also contributed to another study, on human thymus T cells. That source notes: Thymic tissue was derived from resections collected during corrective heart surgery. V and J genes seemed to be used with bias in thymic and blood repertoires. Highly overlapping thymic repertoires in unrelated individuals were reported by related research.

The gene calls are TRBV5-1 and TRBJ1-6; 10 bases match TRBD1. The origin of this receptor is a girl in the first two years of life with a congenital heart defect. The sample consisted of thymocytes. This CDR3 reads CASSTGTGEGSPLHF. For the CDR3, the DNA is TGCGCCAGCAGCACTGGGACAGGGGAGGGATCCCCCCTCCACTTT.